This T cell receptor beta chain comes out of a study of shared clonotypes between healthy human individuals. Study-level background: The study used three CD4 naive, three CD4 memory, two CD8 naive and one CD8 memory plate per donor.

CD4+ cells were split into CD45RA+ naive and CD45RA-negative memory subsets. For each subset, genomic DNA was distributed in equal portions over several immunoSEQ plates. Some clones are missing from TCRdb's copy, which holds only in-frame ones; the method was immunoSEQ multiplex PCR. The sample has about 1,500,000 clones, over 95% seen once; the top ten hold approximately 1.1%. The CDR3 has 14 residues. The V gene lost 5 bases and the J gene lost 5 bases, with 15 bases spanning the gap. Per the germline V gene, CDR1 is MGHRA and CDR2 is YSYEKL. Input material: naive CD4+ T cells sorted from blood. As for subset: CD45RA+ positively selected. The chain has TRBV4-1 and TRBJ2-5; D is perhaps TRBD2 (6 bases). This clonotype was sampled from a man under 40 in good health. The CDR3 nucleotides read TGCGCCAGCAGCAGCCGGGCTAGCGCGGAGACCCAGTACTTC. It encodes CASSSRASAETQYF.